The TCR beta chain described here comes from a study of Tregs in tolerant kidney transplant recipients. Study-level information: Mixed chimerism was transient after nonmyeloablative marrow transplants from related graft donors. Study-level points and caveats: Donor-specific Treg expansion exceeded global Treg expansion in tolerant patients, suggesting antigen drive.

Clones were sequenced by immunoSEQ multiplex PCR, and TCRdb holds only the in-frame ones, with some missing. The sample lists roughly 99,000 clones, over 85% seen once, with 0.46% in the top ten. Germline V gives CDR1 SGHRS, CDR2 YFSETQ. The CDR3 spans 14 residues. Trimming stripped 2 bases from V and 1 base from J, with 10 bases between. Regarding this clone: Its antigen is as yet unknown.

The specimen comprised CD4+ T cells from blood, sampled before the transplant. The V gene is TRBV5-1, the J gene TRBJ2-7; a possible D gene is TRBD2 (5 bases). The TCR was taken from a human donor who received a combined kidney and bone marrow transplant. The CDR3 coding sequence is TGCGCCAGCAGCTTCGAAGCGGTATCCTACGAGCAGTACTTC. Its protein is CASSFEAVSYEQYF. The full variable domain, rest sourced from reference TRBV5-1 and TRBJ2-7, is KAGVTQTPRYLIKTRGQQVTLSCSPISGHRSVSWYQQTPGQGLQFLFEYFSETQRNKGNFPGRFSGRQFSNSRSEMNVSTLELGDSALYLCASSFEAVSYEQYFGPGTRLTVT.